This paragraph covers one T cell receptor beta chain sequence. Clones were sequenced by immunoSEQ multiplex PCR, and TCRdb holds only the in-frame ones, with some missing. The profile shows under 200,000 clones, around four fifths of them singletons. The record originates from a study of blood T cell repertoires in COVID-19. Across the whole study: Sites across the United States, Italy and Spain contributed samples from acute and convalescent COVID-19. PBMCs, B-cell-depleted T cells, or T cells were the source of the cDNA or gDNA that made up the material.

With V trimmed by 8 bases and J by 9 bases, 10 bases remained unmatched. Germline V gene data show CDR1 as MNHEY and CDR2 as SVGAGI. This CDR3 spans 14 amino acids. The sample consisted of peripheral blood. This sequence was found in a man aged 65-85 years with acute or convalescent COVID-19. V gene TRBV6-5 combines with J gene TRBJ2-1, with 10 bases that match TRBD2. In DNA form, the CDR3 reads TGTGCCAGCTCACAGAGCGGGAGGGCCGCTGAGCAGTTCTTC. Protein sequence: CASSQSGRAAEQFF.